The rows below give T cell receptor beta chains drawn from one sample of a study of blood T cells in healthy people across ages. TCRdb independently ran MiXCR on the 5' RACE reads; one entry per CDR3 protein. The table shows hundreds of thousands of distinct CDR3 sequences, with under 30% occurring only once. The sequenced material came from blood. These receptor sequences come from a woman older than 75 in good health. Each CDR3 is given without its conserved first and last residue. Some rows have no size entry. The others give once, few or many, or a class for an expanded clone.

clone_size	v_call	j_call	cdr3_aa
-	TRBV6-2/TRBV6-3	TRBJ2-2	ASSLLAGGLNRDTGERF
once	TRBV6-2/TRBV6-3	TRBJ2-2	ASSLRVAGELF
few	TRBV20-1	TRBJ2-1	SARDLGYNEQF
few	TRBV10-1	TRBJ2-3	ASSDGQFNGDTQY
-	TRBV27	TRBJ2-5	ASSLRDSRDEQY
many	TRBV6-5	TRBJ2-6	ASNHPHSNVLT
many	TRBV7-9	TRBJ1-4	ASSPGTANEKLF
-	TRBV12-3/TRBV12-4	TRBJ1-5	AGRQGVQPQH
few	TRBV6-2/TRBV6-3	TRBJ2-6	ASKEMDSHVGSGANVPT
many	TRBV2	TRBJ2-7	ASSLRDLQY
many	TRBV10-2	TRBJ1-6	ASSETGGPQGTDSPLH
few	TRBV7-2	TRBJ2-7	ASSGGTGGRYEQY
-	TRBV4-2	TRBJ2-2	ASSQEGRGGKHTGELF
many	TRBV6-5	TRBJ2-6	ASSYLGAGANVLT
-	TRBV3-1	TRBJ1-2	ASSQSPLDSPYGYT
-	TRBV13	TRBJ2-1	ASSLAGGPLTYNEQF
few	TRBV5-6	TRBJ2-7	ASSLEGLGYEQY
few	TRBV20-1	TRBJ1-6	SARTGSHSPPH
few	TRBV12-3/TRBV12-4	TRBJ1-6	ASRTGGYNSPLH
many	TRBV12-3/TRBV12-4	TRBJ2-5	ASRRNDRGETQY
-	TRBV29-1	TRBJ2-7	SVMWGYEQY
-	TRBV7-2	TRBJ2-5	AGSLVQGAGETQY
few	TRBV9	TRBJ2-6	ASSVTAYSGADVLT
many	TRBV6-6	TRBJ2-7	ASKQGAASYEQY
few	TRBV11-3	TRBJ2-2	ASSLDRSGQLNTGELF
few	TRBV14	TRBJ2-3	ASSRMGATDTQY
-	TRBV7-8	TRBJ2-3	ASSLGLGDRNTQY
few	TRBV27	TRBJ1-5	ASSPTGGRGNQPQH